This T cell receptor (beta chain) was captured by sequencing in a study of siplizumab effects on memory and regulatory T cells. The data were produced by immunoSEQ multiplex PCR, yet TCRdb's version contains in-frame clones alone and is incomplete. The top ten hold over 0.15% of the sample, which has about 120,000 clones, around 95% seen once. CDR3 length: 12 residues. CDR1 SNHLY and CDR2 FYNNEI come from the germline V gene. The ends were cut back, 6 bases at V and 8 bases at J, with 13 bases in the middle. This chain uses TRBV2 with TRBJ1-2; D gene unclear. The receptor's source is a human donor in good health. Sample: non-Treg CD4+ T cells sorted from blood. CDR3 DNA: TGTGCCAGCAGACGGCCTATGGGGGGCTACACCTTC. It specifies CASRRPMGGYTF.